The 26 T cell receptor beta chains presented below share a single source sample, sequenced in a study of blood T cell repertoires in COVID-19. The method was immunoSEQ multiplex PCR; TCRdb's version includes in-frame clones alone and lacks a portion of them. The table lists more than 300,000 clones, 90% of them singletons. The specimen was PBMCs or T cells enriched from blood (not recorded which). These receptors were obtained from a woman aged 25 to 39 who had been exposed to COVID-19.

This chain joins TRBV2 and TRBJ2-7; maybe TRBD2 (6 bases). The CDR3 is made up of 12 amino acids. Trimming cost V 5 bases and J 6 bases, with 11 bases left between them. The V gene's germline CDR1 is SNHLY and CDR2 FYNNEI. The CDR3 here is CASSPGTAEQYF. The DNA for the CDR3 is TGTGCCAGCAGTCCCGGGACTGCCGAGCAGTACTTC.

On this clone: In the same sample, other DNA sequences code for this CDR3. J is TRBJ1-2 and V is TRBV7-9; TRBD1 aligns across 12 bases. The CDR3 consists of 14 residues. Germline V gene data show CDR1 as SEHNR and CDR2 as FQNEAQ (reference sequence). V shed 4 bases, J shed 8 bases, and the junction held 5 bases outside the gene matches. Here the CDR3 DNA reads TGTGCCAGCAGCTCGGGACAGGGGGCGTACGGCTACACCTTC. As protein: CASSSGQGAYGYTF.

The chain links TRBV4-1 to TRBJ2-2; D perhaps matches TRBD2 (5 bases). From germline, CDR1 is MGHRA and CDR2 YSYEKL. V dropped 0 bases and J dropped 5 bases, with 7 bases sitting between them. There are 14 residues in the CDR3. CDR3 region: CASSQDTGTGELFF. In DNA form, the CDR3 reads TGCGCCAGCAGCCAAGACACGGGGACCGGGGAGCTGTTTTTT.

This clone was seen a single time. The chain couples TRBV15 to TRBJ2-6; D possibly corresponds to TRBD1 (6 bases). This CDR3 is 19 amino acids long. The V gene lost 4 bases and the J gene lost 0 bases, with 19 bases spanning the gap. Per the germline V gene, CDR1 is LNHNV and CDR2 is YYDKDF (reference sequence). The CDR3 spells CATSKSWTAKYSGANVLTF. CDR3 nucleotides: TGTGCCACCAGCAAGTCGTGGACAGCGAAGTACTCTGGGGCCAACGTCCTGACTTTC.

This chain connects TRBV19 to TRBJ2-3; the D is unclear. The germline V gene encodes CDR1 LNHDA and CDR2 SQIVND (reference sequence). V was cut by 4 bases and J by 1 base, with 15 bases left in between. This CDR3 is built from 16 residues. CDR3 in amino acids: CASSKWAGSGTDTQYF. CDR3 DNA: TGTGCCAGTAGTAAATGGGCTGGGTCCGGCACAGATACGCAGTATTTT.

V and J are TRBV29-1 and TRBJ1-3; possibly TRBD1 for D (5 bases). CDR1 and CDR2 (germline): SQVTM, ANQGSEA. Trimming removed 0 bases from V and 4 bases from J, with 13 bases in between. The CDR3 has 15 residues. The chain's CDR3 is CSVEDPRAGGNTIYF. In DNA, the CDR3 is TGCAGCGTTGAAGATCCCAGGGCTGGAGGAAACACCATATATTTT.

The genes are TRBV24-1 and TRBJ2-3; the match to TRBD1 covers 7 bases. V dropped 3 bases and J dropped 0; count of bases not matched to a gene: 2. Germline-derived CDR1 and CDR2 are KGHDR and SFDVKD. The CDR3 has 15 residues. The chain's CDR3 is CATSDLGGSTDTQYF. The CDR3 nucleotides read TGTGCCACCAGTGATCTAGGGGGCAGCACAGATACGCAGTATTTT.

The chain uses TRBV19 and TRBJ1-1, with 8 nucleotides matching TRBD1. The CDR3 runs 13 residues. Germline CDR1 reads LNHDA; CDR2 reads SQIVND (reference sequence). The trim removed 10 bases at V and 3 bases at J, leaving 7 bases unmatched. The chain's CDR3 is CATQTGVHTEAFF. For the CDR3, the DNA is TGTGCCACTCAGACAGGGGTACACACTGAAGCTTTCTTT.

V and J are TRBV11-2 and TRBJ1-4; 9 bases match TRBD1. The germline gives CDR1 SGHAT, CDR2 FQNNGV. The trim removed 5 bases at V and 7 bases at J, leaving 8 bases unmatched. The CDR3 is 15 residues long. Here the CDR3 reads CASSLSTGGSEKLFF. CDR3 sequence (DNA): TGTGCCAGCAGCCTCTCGACAGGGGGGAGTGAAAAACTGTTTTTT.

The chain employs TRBV18 and TRBJ1-1; D unclear. This CDR3 region has 14 residues. V was trimmed by 2 bases and J by 5 bases, leaving 12 bases between them. CDR1 and CDR2 (germline): KGHSH, LQKENI. CDR3 in amino acids: CASSPARSRTEAFF. The CDR3 nucleotides are TGTGCCAGCTCACCAGCCAGGTCCCGGACTGAAGCTTTCTTT.

This chain joins TRBV5-8 and TRBJ1-1, with D tentatively TRBD1 (5 bases). Germline CDR1 reads SGHTS; CDR2 reads YDEGEE. The ends were cut back, 6 bases at V and 2 bases at J, with 14 bases in the middle. The CDR3 contains 14 residues. The CDR3 DNA reads TGTGCCAGCACCCTTGGGGCAGCAAACACTGAAGCTTTCTTT. Translating gives CASTLGAANTEAFF.

CDR3 sequence reads: CASSDQGDEQYF. The CDR3, as DNA: TGCGCCAGCAGTGACCAAGGGGACGAGCAGTACTTC. The J gene is TRBJ2-7, the V gene TRBV10-1; possibly TRBD1 for D (5 bases). Germline V gene sequence: CDR1 WNHNN, CDR2 SYGVQD (reference sequence). With 3 bases removed from V and 5 bases from J, the gap between germline ends came to 8 bases. This CDR3 has 12 amino acids.

This clone has more than one count but fewer than ten. The chain is built from TRBV7-9 and TRBJ2-2; D possibly corresponds to TRBD2 (5 bases). V lost 8 bases and J 4 bases, leaving 17 bases between the germline ends. The CDR3 consists of 15 residues. Germline V gives CDR1 SEHNR, CDR2 FQNEAQ (reference sequence). CDR3 sequence reads: CASGFETGSTGELFF. For the CDR3, the DNA is TGTGCCAGCGGTTTTGAAACGGGGAGCACCGGGGAGCTGTTTTTT.

V gene TRBV9 combines with J gene TRBJ2-7; TRBD1 agrees at 9 bases. The V gene's germline CDR1 is SGDLS and CDR2 YYNGEE. V trimming: 4 bases; J trimming: 6 bases; junction bases outside the gene matches: 11. CDR3 length: 15 residues. As DNA, the CDR3 is TGTGCCAGCAGCCTTCAACAGGGGGCGATTGGCGAGCAGTACTTC. This codes for CASSLQQGAIGEQYF.

CDR3 nucleotide sequence: TGTGCCAGCAGCGTAGGCAGGGCCCGAGGAAACATTCAGTACTTC. As protein: CASSVGRARGNIQYF. The J gene is TRBJ2-4, the V gene TRBV9, with a tentative D call TRBD1 (5 bases). Between the trimmed V and J ends, which lost 0 bases and 6 bases, there was a span of 13 bases. This CDR3 is 15 amino acids long. Looked up from germline, CDR1 is SGDLS and CDR2 is YYNGEE.

The chain recombines TRBV6-5 with TRBJ1-2; D is unresolved. Trimming took off 1 base at V and 4 bases at J, with 13 bases between the two ends. The CDR3 has 15 residues. From germline, CDR1 is MNHEY and CDR2 SVGAGI. In DNA, the CDR3 is TGTGCCAGCAGTTACTTTGCGGGGATGTTCTATGGCTACACCTTC. This translates into CASSYFAGMFYGYTF.

V and J are TRBV6-2 or TRBV6-3 and TRBJ1-6, with D possibly matching TRBD1 (5 bases). The germline gives CDR1 MNHEY, CDR2 SVGEGT. V was pared by 2 bases and J by 6 bases, with 8 bases between. This CDR3 comprises 14 residues. The CDR3 protein is CASSYVTANSPLHF. Written as DNA, the CDR3 is TGTGCCAGCAGTTACGTGACAGCTAATTCACCCCTCCACTTT.

V is TRBV4-2 and J is TRBJ1-6; weak D call: TRBD1 (5 bases). The CDR3 length is 15 residues. Germline CDR1 LGHNA, CDR2 YNFKEQ. The V and J ends lost 1 base and 8 bases respectively, with 12 bases between them. CDR3 nucleotide sequence: TGTGCCAGCAGCCAAGCCTGGGTCAGGGATTCACCCCTCCACTTT. Protein: CASSQAWVRDSPLHF.

J is TRBJ2-1 and V is TRBV9, with 13 bases aligning to TRBD2. There are 14 residues in the CDR3. Germline values: CDR1 SGDLS, CDR2 YYNGEE. V was pared by 4 bases and J by 6 bases, with 1 base of the junction left unmatched. The CDR3 DNA follows: TGTGCCAGCAGCACTAGCGGGGGGGGCAATGAGCAGTTCTTC. Protein sequence: CASSTSGGGNEQFF.

The table lists this clone with a count of one. The chain's CDR3 is CAWSVQVSYGYTF. The CDR3 DNA follows: TGTGCCTGGAGTGTACAGGTTAGCTATGGCTACACCTTC. The chain employs TRBV30 and TRBJ1-2, with D maybe TRBD1 (5 bases). Deletions cut 0 bases from V and 4 bases from J, with 9 bases between. The CDR3 contains 13 residues. Germline loops: CDR1 GTSNPN, CDR2 SVGIG (reference sequence).

The CDR3 loop reads CAWTSGARGPDTQYF. CDR3 coding DNA: TGTGCCTGGACTAGCGGGGCCCGGGGACCAGATACGCAGTATTTT. The chain has TRBV30 and TRBJ2-3; 9 bases line up with TRBD2. Germline V gene data show CDR1 as GTSNPN and CDR2 as SVGIG (reference sequence). The CDR3 sequence is 15 residues long. With V trimmed by 4 bases and J by 4 bases, 9 bases remained unmatched.

The rearrangement links TRBV5-4 to TRBJ2-2; D ambiguous. Germline V lookup: CDR1 SGHNT, CDR2 YYREEE (reference sequence). This CDR3 comprises 13 residues. Trimming pared 0 bases from V and 5 bases from J, leaving 5 bases between. The CDR3 DNA reads as TGTGCCAGCAGCTTGGGCGTTACCGGGGAGCTGTTTTTT. Amino acids: CASSLGVTGELFF.

The chain uses TRBV18 and TRBJ1-6; 10 bases are shared with TRBD1. There are 15 residues in the CDR3. Germline-derived CDR1 and CDR2 are KGHSH and LQKENI. The V gene end was trimmed by 4 bases and the J gene end by 9 bases; junction bases not matched to a gene: 6. CDR3 region: CASSLGTGASSPLHF. The CDR3 DNA reads as TGTGCCAGCTCACTAGGGACAGGGGCGTCTTCACCCCTCCACTTT.

The chain is built from TRBV5-5 and TRBJ1-5, with 9 positions matching TRBD1. Germline lookup yields CDR1 SGHKS and CDR2 YYEKEE (reference sequence). Germline trimming cut 3 bases from V and 4 bases from J; bases unmatched to any gene: 5. The CDR3 sequence is 15 residues long. The CDR3 nucleotides read TGTGCCAGCAGCTGGGGGACAGGGAGAAATCAGCCCCAGCATTTT. This codes for CASSWGTGRNQPQHF. Supplemented by reference TRBV5-5 and TRBJ1-5, the full variable domain reads DAGVTQSPTHLIKTRGQQVTLRCSPISGHKSVSWYQQVLGQGPQFIFQYYEKEERGRGNFPDRFSARQFPNYSSELNVNALLLGDSALYLCASSWGTGRNQPQHFGDGTRLSIL.

The chain recombines TRBV6-6 with TRBJ1-2; no clear D gene. The CDR3 is 10 residues long. CDR1 and CDR2 (germline): MNHNY, SVGAGI (reference sequence). V was pared by 5 bases and J by 8 bases, with 6 bases between. DNA for the CDR3: TGTGCCAGCAGTGGCCAGGGCTACACCTTC. This translates into CASSGQGYTF.

This chain connects TRBV29-1 to TRBJ1-2; TRBD1 might be the D (6 bases). The CDR3 length is 11 residues. Trimming removed 8 bases at V and 5 bases at J, with 12 bases between. Germline V gene data show CDR1 as SQVTM and CDR2 as ANQGSEA. CDR3 DNA: TGCAGCTCCGGGACACTTTATGGCTACACCTTC. Protein product: CSSGTLYGYTF.